Following are 17 T cell receptor beta chains from one sample sequenced in a study of T-cell memory formation after mild COVID-19. In TCRdb, the 5' RACE reads were re-called with MiXCR into one record per CDR3 protein. The data contain hundreds of thousands of distinct CDR3 sequences, 20% of them singletons. Sample: PBMCs or a T cell subset sorted from them (not recorded which). These receptors were obtained from an adult woman who had mild COVID-19 (a few samples of this study predate the infection). Cell type and time point are not known.

The sample holds many counts of this clonotype. The rearrangement joins TRBV7-9 to TRBJ2-7; TRBD2 matches at 7 bases. Unmatched junction bases numbered 6, after V lost 1 base and J lost 0 bases. This CDR3 has 16 amino acids. Germline V gene sequence: CDR1 SEHNR, CDR2 FQNEAQ (reference sequence). CDR3 residues: CASSLVGSGASYEQYF. CDR3 DNA sequence: TGTGCCAGCAGCTTAGTAGGCAGCGGGGCCTCCTACGAGCAGTACTTC.

The table lists this clonotype with a few counts. This chain joins TRBV6-4 and TRBJ2-7, with a possible D match to TRBD2 (6 bases). The CDR3 is 15 residues long. Per germline, CDR1 MRHNA and CDR2 SNTAGT. V dropped 1 base and J dropped 0 bases, with 10 bases sitting between them. The CDR3 loop reads CASSDFAGSSYEQYF. The CDR3 nucleotides read TGTGCCAGCAGTGACTTTGCGGGGAGCTCCTACGAGCAGTACTTC.

This clonotype came up a few times. This chain connects TRBV5-1 to TRBJ1-1; D gene unclear. The CDR3 totals 15 residues. V was cut by 4 bases and J by 1 base, with 14 bases left in between. Germline CDR1 is SGHRS and CDR2 is YFSETQ. CDR3 bases: TGCGCCAGCAGCACCCGAGGTGACGAGAACACTGAAGCTTTCTTT. It is translated as CASSTRGDENTEAFF. Drawing the rest from reference TRBV5-1 and TRBJ1-1, the complete variable domain is KAGVTQTPRYLIKTRGQQVTLSCSPISGHRSVSWYQQTPGQGLQFLFEYFSETQRNKGNFPGRFSGRQFSNSRSEMNVSTLELGDSALYLCASSTRGDENTEAFFGQGTRLTVV.

The chain carries TRBV12-3 or TRBV12-4 and TRBJ2-7; D unclear. V shed 1 base and J shed 5 bases, with 15 bases lying between them. The CDR3 is made up of 15 amino acids. CDR3 sequence (DNA): TGTGCCAGCAGTTTAGTGGCAGCCAAACCCAACGAGCAGTACTTC. This encodes CASSLVAAKPNEQYF.

This clonotype was seen a few times. This rearrangement joins TRBV5-1 to TRBJ1-5, with 11 bases aligning to TRBD1. In germline, CDR1 is SGHRS, CDR2 YFSETQ. The ends lost 2 bases at V and 7 bases at J; junction bases unmatched: 8. The length of the CDR3 is 16 residues. The CDR3 protein is CASSLEGTGGRQPQHF. CDR3 nucleotides: TGCGCCAGCAGCTTAGAAGGGACAGGGGGGAGACAGCCCCAGCATTTT.

This clonotype was counted between two and nine times. The chain recombines TRBV10-3 with TRBJ2-7; D may be TRBD1 (6 bases). The CDR3 loop spans 14 amino acids. V dropped 3 bases and J dropped 2 bases, with 11 bases sitting between them. Germline CDR1 is ENHRY and CDR2 is SYGVKD. The CDR3 DNA follows: TGTGCCATCAGTGACCCCGGACAGCCCTACGAGCAGTACTTC. Translation: CAISDPGQPYEQYF.

The rearrangement joins TRBV7-9 to TRBJ1-6, with D unresolved. Germline CDR1 is SEHNR and CDR2 is FQNEAQ (reference sequence). Trimming removed 3 bases from V and 8 bases from J, with 14 bases in between. The CDR3 has 15 amino acids. The CDR3 nucleotides read TGTGCCAGCAGCTTTGGGAGCGACGGTGATTCACCCCTCCACTTT. It yields the protein CASSFGSDGDSPLHF.

This clonotype came up a few times. This chain connects TRBV5-1 to TRBJ1-1; 7 bases are a match to TRBD1. The CDR3 has 17 residues. V lost 4 bases, J lost 0 bases, and 12 bases stayed unmatched. CDR1 and CDR2 from the germline V gene are SGHRS and YFSETQ. The CDR3 protein is CASSPGGRTGMNTEAFF. DNA for the CDR3: TGCGCCAGCAGCCCTGGAGGGAGGACAGGCATGAACACTGAAGCTTTCTTT. Together with reference TRBV5-1 and TRBJ1-1, the CDR3 gives the full variable domain: KAGVTQTPRYLIKTRGQQVTLSCSPISGHRSVSWYQQTPGQGLQFLFEYFSETQRNKGNFPGRFSGRQFSNSRSEMNVSTLELGDSALYLCASSPGGRTGMNTEAFFGQGTRLTVV.

The rearrangement uses TRBV5-6 and TRBJ1-2, with D possibly matching TRBD1 (5 bases). V was pared by 3 bases and J by 6 bases, with 18 bases between. The CDR3 is made up of 15 amino acids. Germline loops: CDR1 SGHDT, CDR2 YYEEEE. The CDR3 protein is CASSSVGDPVNGYTF. DNA of the CDR3: TGTGCCAGCAGCTCGGTGGGGGACCCTGTGAATGGCTACACCTTC.

This clonotype has a single count. J is TRBJ2-5 and V is TRBV18, with D possibly being TRBD1 (5 bases). Per germline, CDR1 KGHSH and CDR2 LQKENI. The germline V and J ends were trimmed by 4 bases and 5 bases, with 23 bases remaining between them. This CDR3 spans 17 amino acids. The CDR3 nucleotides are TGTGCCAGCTCACTTGCGCTCAACCAGGGCAACGGGGAGACCCAGTACTTC. It translates to CASSLALNQGNGETQYF.

The chain has TRBV7-9 and TRBJ1-6; weak D call: TRBD1 (5 bases). Germline-derived CDR1 and CDR2 are SEHNR and FQNEAQ (reference sequence). V was trimmed by 3 bases and J by 10 bases, leaving 13 bases between them. The CDR3 length is 14 residues. CDR3: CASSLGEVNSPLHF. In DNA form, the CDR3 reads TGTGCCAGCAGCTTGGGGGAAGTGAACTCACCCCTCCACTTT.

This clonotype was seen more than once but under ten times. V and J are TRBV12-3 or TRBV12-4 and TRBJ2-7, with 11 bases identical to TRBD1. Unmatched junction bases numbered 3, after V lost 2 bases and J lost 6 bases. The CDR3 consists of 14 residues. In nucleotides, the CDR3 is TGTGCCAGCAGTTTATCGGGACAGGGGGGCGAGCAGTACTTC. The encoded protein is CASSLSGQGGEQYF.

This clonotype was seen more than once but under ten times. The V call is TRBV7-9, the J call TRBJ2-3; TRBD1 agrees at 9 bases. With V trimmed by 4 bases and J by 4 bases, 9 bases remained unmatched. The CDR3 totals 16 residues. The germline V gene encodes CDR1 SEHNR and CDR2 FQNEAQ (reference sequence). The CDR3 reads CASSSAGTGKSDTQYF. The CDR3 DNA sequence: TGTGCCAGCAGCTCCGCTGGGACAGGGAAGTCAGATACGCAGTATTTT.

This clonotype was observed a handful of times. The CDR3 DNA is TGTGCCAGCAGCTTAGACGGCGGTACGCAGTATTTT. This gives the protein CASSLDGGTQYF. The chain employs TRBV7-6 and TRBJ2-3; D not certain. V was clipped by 1 base and J by 8 bases, with 7 bases between them. The CDR3 contains 12 residues. The V gene's germline CDR1 is SGHVS and CDR2 FNYEAQ. Using reference TRBV7-6 and TRBJ2-3 for the parts outside the CDR3, the full variable domain is GAGVSQSPRYKVTKRGQDVALRCDPISGHVSLYWYRQALGQGPEFLTYFNYEAQQDKSGLPNDRFSAERPEGSISTLTIQRTEQRDSAMYRCASSLDGGTQYFGPGTRLTVL.

The table lists this clonotype with a few counts. V and J are TRBV12-3 or TRBV12-4 and TRBJ2-5, with no clear D. V lost 6 bases, J lost 2 bases, and 10 bases lay in between. There are 13 residues in the CDR3. CDR3 coding DNA: TGTGCCAGCAGAGCCGGATGGCAAGAGACCCAGTACTTC. It specifies CASRAGWQETQYF.

In this sample, this clonotype turned up many times. The chain links TRBV11-2 to TRBJ2-3, with D perhaps TRBD1 (5 bases). The CDR3 sequence is 18 residues long. V lost 4 bases and J 2 bases, leaving 22 bases between the germline ends. Germline V CDR1 and CDR2: SGHAT, FQNNGV. The CDR3 protein is CASSSTVTRRPFTDTQYF. CDR3 DNA: TGTGCCAGCAGCTCGACAGTTACCCGCCGTCCTTTCACAGATACGCAGTATTTT.

V and J are TRBV5-1 and TRBJ2-7; the D call may be TRBD1 or TRBD2 (5 bases each). The V end lost 3 bases, the J end lost 3 bases, and 16 bases lay between the germline ends. The V gene's germline CDR1 is SGHRS and CDR2 YFSETQ. The CDR3 totals 15 residues. Here the CDR3 DNA reads TGCGCCAGCAGCTCGATCACAGGAGGCGGCTACGAGCAGTACTTC. Translating it yields CASSSITGGGYEQYF.